This paragraph covers one TCR beta chain sequence. Its antigen remains unknown. Only in-frame clones appear in the TCRdb table, and some are missing; sequencing was by immunoSEQ multiplex PCR. Of around 26,000 clones listed, roughly 80% are singletons. The source of the sample is a study of a mutant IDH1 vaccine in newly diagnosed glioma. Study overall: Beginning 4-6 weeks after radiotherapy alone, or with temozolomide cycles, vaccination took place. The sex distribution of treated patients was 62.5% male and approximately 40% female, with a mean age of around 40 years. Patients arrived already treated with radiotherapy, temozolomide, or both, most having had both.

This CDR3 comprises 16 residues. Germline V gene data show CDR1 as SGHRS and CDR2 as YFSETQ. Unmatched junction bases numbered 4, after V lost 0 bases and J lost 3 bases. Regarding time point: week 23, last vaccination. The vaccine gave 300 ug of a 20-mer mutant IDH1 peptide subcutaneously per dose. Astrocytomas that were new, WHO grade 3 or 4, IDH1-mutant and ATRX-lost were present in the donors. This sequence joins TRBV5-1 and TRBJ1-1; 11 bases are a match to TRBD1. The TCR originated in a woman under 40 with glioma. The sequencing used PBMCs, collected from a glioma patient whose treatment included an IDH1 peptide vaccine. The CDR3 here is CASSLGGTGGDTEAFF. CDR3 sequence (DNA): TGCGCCAGCAGCTTGGGCGGGACAGGGGGTGACACTGAAGCTTTCTTT.